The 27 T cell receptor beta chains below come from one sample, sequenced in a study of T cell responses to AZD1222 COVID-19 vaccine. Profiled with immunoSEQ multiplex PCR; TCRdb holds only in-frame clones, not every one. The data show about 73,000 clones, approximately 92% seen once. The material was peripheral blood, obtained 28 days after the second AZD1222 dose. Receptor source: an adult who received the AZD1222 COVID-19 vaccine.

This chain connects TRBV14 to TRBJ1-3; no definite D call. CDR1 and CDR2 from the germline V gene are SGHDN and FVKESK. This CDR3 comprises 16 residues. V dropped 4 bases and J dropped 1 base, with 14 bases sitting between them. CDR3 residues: CASSLRPGPSGNTIYF. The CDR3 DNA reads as TGTGCCAGCAGCCTTCGACCGGGCCCTTCTGGAAACACCATATATTTT.

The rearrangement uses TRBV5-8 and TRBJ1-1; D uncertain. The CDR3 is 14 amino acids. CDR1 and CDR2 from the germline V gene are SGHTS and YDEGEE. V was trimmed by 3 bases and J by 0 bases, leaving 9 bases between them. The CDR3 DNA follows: TGTGCCAGCAGCTGGAGTCTACTGAACACTGAAGCTTTCTTT. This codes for CASSWSLLNTEAFF. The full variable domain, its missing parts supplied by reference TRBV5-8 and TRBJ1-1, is EAGVTQSPTHLIKTRGQQATLRCSPISGHTSVYWYQQALGLGLQFLLWYDEGEERNRGNFPPRFSGRQFPNYSSELNVNALELEDSALYLCASSWSLLNTEAFFGQGTRLTVV.

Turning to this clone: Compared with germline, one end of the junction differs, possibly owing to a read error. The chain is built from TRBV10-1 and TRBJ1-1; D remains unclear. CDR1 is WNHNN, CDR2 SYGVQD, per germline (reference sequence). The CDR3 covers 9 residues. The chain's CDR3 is CASTKKEDF. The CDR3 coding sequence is TGCGCCAGCACCAAGAAAGAGGACTTT.

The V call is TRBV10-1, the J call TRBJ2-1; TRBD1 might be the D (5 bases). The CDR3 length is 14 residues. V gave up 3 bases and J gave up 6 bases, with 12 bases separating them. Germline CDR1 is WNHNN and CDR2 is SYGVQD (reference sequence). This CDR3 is CASSEDSSRNEQFF. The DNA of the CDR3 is TGCGCCAGCAGTGAAGACAGTTCGCGCAATGAGCAGTTCTTC.

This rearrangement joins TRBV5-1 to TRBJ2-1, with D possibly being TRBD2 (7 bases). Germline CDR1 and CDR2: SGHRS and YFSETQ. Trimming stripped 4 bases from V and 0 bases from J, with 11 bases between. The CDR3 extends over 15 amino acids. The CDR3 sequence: CASSGGASSYNEQFF. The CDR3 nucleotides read TGCGCCAGCAGCGGGGGGGCAAGCTCCTACAATGAGCAGTTCTTC.

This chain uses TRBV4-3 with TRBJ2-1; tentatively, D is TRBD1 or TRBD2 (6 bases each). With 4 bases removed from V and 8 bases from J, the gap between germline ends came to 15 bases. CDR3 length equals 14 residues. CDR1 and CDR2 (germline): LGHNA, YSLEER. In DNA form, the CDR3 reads TGCGCCAGCAGCCCCATAATCGGGGGCGATGAGCAGTTCTTC. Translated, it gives CASSPIIGGDEQFF.

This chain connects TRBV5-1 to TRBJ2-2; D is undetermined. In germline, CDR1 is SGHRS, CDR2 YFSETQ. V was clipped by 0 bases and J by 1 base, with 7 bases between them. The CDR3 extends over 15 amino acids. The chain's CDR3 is CASSLAAGNTGELFF. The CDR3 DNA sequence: TGCGCCAGCAGCTTGGCGGCAGGGAACACCGGGGAGCTGTTTTTT.

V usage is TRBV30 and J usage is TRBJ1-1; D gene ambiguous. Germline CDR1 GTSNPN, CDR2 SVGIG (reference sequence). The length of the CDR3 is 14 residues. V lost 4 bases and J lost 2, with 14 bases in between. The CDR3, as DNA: TGTGCCTGGATTCCCCCAGACATTAACACTGAAGCTTTCTTT. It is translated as CAWIPPDINTEAFF.

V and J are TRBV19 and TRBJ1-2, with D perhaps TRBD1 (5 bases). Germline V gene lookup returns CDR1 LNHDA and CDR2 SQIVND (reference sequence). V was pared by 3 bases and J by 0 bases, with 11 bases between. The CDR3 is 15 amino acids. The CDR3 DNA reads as TGTGCCAGTAGTATCATCCCAGGGACTAACTATGGCTACACCTTC. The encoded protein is CASSIIPGTNYGYTF.

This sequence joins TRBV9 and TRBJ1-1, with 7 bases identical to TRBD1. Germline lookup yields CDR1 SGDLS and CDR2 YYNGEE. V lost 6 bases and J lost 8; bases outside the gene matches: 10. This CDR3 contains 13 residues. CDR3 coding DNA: TGTGCCAGCACCCGAACCGGGACAGCCGAAGCTTTCTTT. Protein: CASTRTGTAEAFF.

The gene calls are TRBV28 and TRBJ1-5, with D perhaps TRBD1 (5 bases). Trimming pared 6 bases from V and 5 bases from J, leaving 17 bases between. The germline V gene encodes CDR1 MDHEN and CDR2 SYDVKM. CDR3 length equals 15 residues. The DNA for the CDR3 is TGTGCCAGCAGCCGTCCCTCCGGGGCCCATCAGCCCCAGCATTTT. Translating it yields CASSRPSGAHQPQHF.

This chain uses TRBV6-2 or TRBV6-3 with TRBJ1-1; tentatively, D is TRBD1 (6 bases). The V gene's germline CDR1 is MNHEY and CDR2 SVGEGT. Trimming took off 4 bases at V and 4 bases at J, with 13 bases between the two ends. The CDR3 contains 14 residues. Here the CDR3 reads CASSFRGWGTEAFF. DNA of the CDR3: TGTGCCAGCAGTTTCAGGGGCTGGGGCACTGAAGCTTTCTTT.

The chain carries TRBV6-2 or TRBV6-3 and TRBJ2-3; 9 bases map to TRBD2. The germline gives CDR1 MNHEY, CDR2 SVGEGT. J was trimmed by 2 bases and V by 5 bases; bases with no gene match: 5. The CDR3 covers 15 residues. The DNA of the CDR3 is TGTGCCAGCAGTAGAGCGGGAGGCTCCACAGATACGCAGTATTTT. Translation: CASSRAGGSTDTQYF.

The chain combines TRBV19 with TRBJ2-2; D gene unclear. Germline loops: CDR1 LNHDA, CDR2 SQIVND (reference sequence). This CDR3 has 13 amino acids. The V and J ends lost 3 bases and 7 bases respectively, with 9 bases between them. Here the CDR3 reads CASSMLLGGELFF. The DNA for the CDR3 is TGTGCCAGTAGTATGCTGTTGGGCGGGGAGCTGTTTTTT.

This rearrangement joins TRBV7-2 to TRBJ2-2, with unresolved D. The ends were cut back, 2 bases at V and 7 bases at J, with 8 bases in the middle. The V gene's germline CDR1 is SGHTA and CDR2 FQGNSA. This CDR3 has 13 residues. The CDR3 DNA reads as TGTGCCAGCAGCTTAAATACAGTCGGGGAGCTGTTTTTT. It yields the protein CASSLNTVGELFF.

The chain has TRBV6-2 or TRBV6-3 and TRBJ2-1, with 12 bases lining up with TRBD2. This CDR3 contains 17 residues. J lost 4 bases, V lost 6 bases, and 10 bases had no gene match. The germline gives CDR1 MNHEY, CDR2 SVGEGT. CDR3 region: CASSLTTSGGPYNEQFF. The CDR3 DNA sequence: TGTGCCAGCAGCCTTACGACTAGCGGGGGCCCTTACAATGAGCAGTTCTTC.

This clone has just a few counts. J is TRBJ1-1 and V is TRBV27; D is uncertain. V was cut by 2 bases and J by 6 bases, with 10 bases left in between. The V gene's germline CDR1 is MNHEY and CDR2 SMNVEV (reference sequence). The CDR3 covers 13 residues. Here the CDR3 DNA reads TGTGCCAGCAGTTTAGTTCACGGCTCTGAAGCTTTCTTT. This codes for CASSLVHGSEAFF.

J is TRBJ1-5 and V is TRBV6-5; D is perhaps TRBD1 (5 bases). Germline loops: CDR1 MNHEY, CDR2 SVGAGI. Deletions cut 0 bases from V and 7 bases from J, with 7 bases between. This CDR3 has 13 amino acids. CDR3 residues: CASSYSAGQPQHF. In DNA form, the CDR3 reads TGTGCCAGCAGTTACTCAGCAGGGCAGCCCCAGCATTTT.

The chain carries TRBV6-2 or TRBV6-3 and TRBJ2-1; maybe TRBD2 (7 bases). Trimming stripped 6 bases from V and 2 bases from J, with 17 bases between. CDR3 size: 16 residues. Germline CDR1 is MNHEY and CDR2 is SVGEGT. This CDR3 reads CASRPRGASAYNEQFF. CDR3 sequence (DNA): TGTGCCAGCAGGCCTCGGGGGGCTTCCGCCTACAATGAGCAGTTCTTC.

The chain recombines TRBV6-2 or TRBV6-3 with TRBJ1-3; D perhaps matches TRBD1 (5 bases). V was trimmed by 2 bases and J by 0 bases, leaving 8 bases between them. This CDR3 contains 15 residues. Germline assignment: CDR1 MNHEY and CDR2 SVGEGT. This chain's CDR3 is CASSYQGLSGNTIYF. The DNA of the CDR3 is TGTGCCAGCAGTTACCAGGGACTCTCTGGAAACACCATATATTTT.

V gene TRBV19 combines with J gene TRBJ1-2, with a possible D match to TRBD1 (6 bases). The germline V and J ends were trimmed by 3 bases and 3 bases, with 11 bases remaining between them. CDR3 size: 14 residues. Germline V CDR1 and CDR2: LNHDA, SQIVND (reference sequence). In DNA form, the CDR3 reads TGTGCCAGTAGTATTTTCCGGGGGCACTATGGCTACACCTTC. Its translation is CASSIFRGHYGYTF.

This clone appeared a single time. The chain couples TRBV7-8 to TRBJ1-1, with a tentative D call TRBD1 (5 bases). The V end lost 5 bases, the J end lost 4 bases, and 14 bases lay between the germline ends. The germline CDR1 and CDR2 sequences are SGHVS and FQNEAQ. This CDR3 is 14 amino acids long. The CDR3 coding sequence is TGTGCCAGCAGCCCCGAAAGGGGACTCACTGAAGCTTTCTTT. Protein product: CASSPERGLTEAFF.

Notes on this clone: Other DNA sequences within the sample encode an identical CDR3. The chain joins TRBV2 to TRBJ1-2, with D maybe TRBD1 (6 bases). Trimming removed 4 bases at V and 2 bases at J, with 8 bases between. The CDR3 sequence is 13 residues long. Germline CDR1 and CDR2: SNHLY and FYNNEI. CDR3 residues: CASSVGQNYGYTF. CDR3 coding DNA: TGTGCCAGCAGTGTCGGACAGAACTATGGCTACACCTTC.

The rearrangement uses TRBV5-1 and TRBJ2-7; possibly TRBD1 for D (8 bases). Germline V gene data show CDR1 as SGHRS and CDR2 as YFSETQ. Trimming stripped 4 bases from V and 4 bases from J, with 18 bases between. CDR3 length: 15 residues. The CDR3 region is CASSLLGQGGYEQYF. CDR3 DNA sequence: TGCGCCAGCAGCCTCCTTGGACAGGGAGGGTACGAGCAGTACTTC.

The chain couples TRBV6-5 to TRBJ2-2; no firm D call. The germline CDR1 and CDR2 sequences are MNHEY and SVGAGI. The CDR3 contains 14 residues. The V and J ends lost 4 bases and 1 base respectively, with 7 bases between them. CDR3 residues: CASSLVGNTGELFF. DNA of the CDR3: TGTGCCAGCAGTTTGGTGGGGAACACCGGGGAGCTGTTTTTT.

The CDR3 is CASSGQGVTDTQYF. For the CDR3, the DNA is TGTGCCTCCTCGGGACAGGGGGTCACAGATACGCAGTATTTT. This chain connects TRBV24-1 to TRBJ2-3; the match to TRBD1 covers 11 bases. The CDR3 consists of 14 residues. V shed 12 bases and J 2 bases; nucleotides not matched to a gene: 6. The germline CDR1 and CDR2 sequences are KGHDR and SFDVKD.

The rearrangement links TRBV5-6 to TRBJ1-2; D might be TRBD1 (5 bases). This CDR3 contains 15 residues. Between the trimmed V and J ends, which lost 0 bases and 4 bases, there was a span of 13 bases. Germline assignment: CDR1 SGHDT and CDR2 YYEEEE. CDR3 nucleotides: TGTGCCAGCAGCTTGGGCGGGGGGATTGGCTATGGCTACACCTTC. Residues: CASSLGGGIGYGYTF. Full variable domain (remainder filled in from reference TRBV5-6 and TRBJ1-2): DAGVTQSPTHLIKTRGQQVTLRCSPKSGHDTVSWYQQALGQGPQFIFQYYEEEERQRGNFPDRFSGHQFPNYSSELNVNALLLGDSALYLCASSLGGGIGYGYTFGSGTRLTVV.